This TCR beta chain was recorded in a study of blood T cell repertoires in COVID-19. Across the study: There were acute and convalescent COVID-19 samples, and they came from the United States, Italy and Spain. Sources were T cells, B-cell-depleted T cells, or PBMCs; the material itself was cDNA or gDNA.

This CDR3 has 14 residues. Germline V gene lookup returns CDR1 SEHNR and CDR2 FQNEAQ (reference sequence). V was pared by 4 bases and J by 3 bases, with 5 bases of the junction left unmatched. Original processing methods: For nucleated cells, counts were estimated from reference gene primer amplification. Profiling relied on immunoSEQ multiplex PCR, and the TCRdb table lists in-frame clones only, not all of them. V and J calls and clone size are those listed in that table; D and trimming were worked out from the DNA. The repertoire consists of fewer than 500,000 clones, with more than 65% occurring once and the leading ten covering about 1%.

This clonotype was obtained from a human donor with acute or convalescent COVID-19. The donor label of this sample is uncertain. The sequencing sample was made of peripheral blood. The J gene is TRBJ1-1, the V gene TRBV7-9, with TRBD1 matching over 7 bases. CDR3 nucleotides: TGTGCCAGCAGCTCCCGACAGGGCCACACTGAAGCTTTCTTT. It specifies CASSSRQGHTEAFF.